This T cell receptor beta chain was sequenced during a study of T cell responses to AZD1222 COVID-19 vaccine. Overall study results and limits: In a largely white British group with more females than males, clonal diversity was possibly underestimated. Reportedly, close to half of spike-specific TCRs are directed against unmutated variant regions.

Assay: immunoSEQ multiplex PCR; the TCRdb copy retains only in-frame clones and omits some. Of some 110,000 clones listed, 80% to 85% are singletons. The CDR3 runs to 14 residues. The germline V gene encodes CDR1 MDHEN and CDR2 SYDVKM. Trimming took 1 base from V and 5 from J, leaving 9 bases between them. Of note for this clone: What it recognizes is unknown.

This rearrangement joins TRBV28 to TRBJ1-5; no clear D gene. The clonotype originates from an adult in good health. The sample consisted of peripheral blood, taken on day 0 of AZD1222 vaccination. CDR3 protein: CASSLSSFDQPQHF. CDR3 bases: TGTGCCAGCAGTTTATCCTCATTCGATCAGCCCCAGCATTTT.